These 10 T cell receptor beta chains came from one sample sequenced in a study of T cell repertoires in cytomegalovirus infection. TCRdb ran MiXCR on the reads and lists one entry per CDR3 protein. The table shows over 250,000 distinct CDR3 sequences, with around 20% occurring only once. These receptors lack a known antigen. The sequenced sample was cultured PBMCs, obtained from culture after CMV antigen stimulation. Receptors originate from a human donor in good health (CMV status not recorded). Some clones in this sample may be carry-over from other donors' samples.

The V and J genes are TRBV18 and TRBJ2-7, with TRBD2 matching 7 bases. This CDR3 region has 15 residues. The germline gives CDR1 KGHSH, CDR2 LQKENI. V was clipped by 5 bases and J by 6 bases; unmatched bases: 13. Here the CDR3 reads CASSSEAGEVGEQYV. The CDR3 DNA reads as TGTGCCAGCTCATCCGAGGCGGGAGAGGTGGGCGAGCAGTACGTC.

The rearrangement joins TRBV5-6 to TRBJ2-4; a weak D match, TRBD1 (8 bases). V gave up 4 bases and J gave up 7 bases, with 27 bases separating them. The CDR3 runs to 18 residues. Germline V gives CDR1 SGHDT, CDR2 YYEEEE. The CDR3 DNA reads TGTGCCAGCAGCGGGGGGGGGACAGGTTTCAATTTGTGGAACATTCAGTACTTC. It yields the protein CASSGGGTGFNLWNIQYF.

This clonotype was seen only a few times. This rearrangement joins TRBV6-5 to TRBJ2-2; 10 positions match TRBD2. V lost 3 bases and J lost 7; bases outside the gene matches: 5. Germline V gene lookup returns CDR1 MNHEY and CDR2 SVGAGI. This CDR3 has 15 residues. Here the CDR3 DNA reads TGTGCCAGCAGTTATGGGCTAGCGGGAGTCGGGGAGCTGTTTTTT. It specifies CASSYGLAGVGELFF.

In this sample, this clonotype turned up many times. CDR3 coding DNA: TGTGCCAGCAGCACCCAGGGGAATGGTGAAGCTTTCTTT. As protein: CASSTQGNGEAFF. This chain connects TRBV7-2 to TRBJ1-1; D is perhaps TRBD1 (6 bases). Trimming removed 5 bases at V and 7 bases at J, with 14 bases between. CDR1 SGHTA and CDR2 FQGNSA come from the germline V gene. This CDR3 has 13 residues.

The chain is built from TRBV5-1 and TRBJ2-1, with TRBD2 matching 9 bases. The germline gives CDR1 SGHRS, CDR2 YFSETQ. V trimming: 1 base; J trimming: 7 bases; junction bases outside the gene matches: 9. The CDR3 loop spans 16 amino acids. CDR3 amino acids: CASSLFPAGGRNEQFF. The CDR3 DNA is TGCGCCAGCAGCTTGTTCCCAGCGGGAGGTAGGAATGAGCAGTTCTTC.

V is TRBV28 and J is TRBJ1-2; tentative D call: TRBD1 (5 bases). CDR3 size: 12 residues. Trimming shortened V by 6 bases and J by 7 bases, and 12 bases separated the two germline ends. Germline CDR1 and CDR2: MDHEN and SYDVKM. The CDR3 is CASRPRDAGYTF. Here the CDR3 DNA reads TGTGCCAGCAGGCCCAGGGATGCTGGCTACACCTTC.

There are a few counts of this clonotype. The CDR3 nucleotides read TGTGCCATCAGTTCCGATCGGGGTGGTAACACCTTC. This codes for CAISSDRGGNTF. The chain carries TRBV10-3 and TRBJ1-2; no definite D call. The CDR3 covers 12 residues. With 5 bases removed from V and 12 bases from J, the gap between germline ends came to 16 bases. Germline loops: CDR1 ENHRY, CDR2 SYGVKD.

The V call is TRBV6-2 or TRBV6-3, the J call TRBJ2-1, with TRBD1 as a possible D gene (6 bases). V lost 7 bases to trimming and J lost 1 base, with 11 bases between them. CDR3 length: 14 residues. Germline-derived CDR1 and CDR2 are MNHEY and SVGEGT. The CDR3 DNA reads TGTGCCAGCAAAGACAGGTCATCCTACAATGAGCAGTTCTTC. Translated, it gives CASKDRSSYNEQFF.

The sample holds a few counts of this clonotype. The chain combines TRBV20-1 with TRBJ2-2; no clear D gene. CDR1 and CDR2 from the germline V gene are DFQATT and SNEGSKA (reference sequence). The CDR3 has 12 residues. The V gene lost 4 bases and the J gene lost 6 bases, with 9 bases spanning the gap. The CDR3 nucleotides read TGCAGTGCTAAGTTCGTGTCCGGGGAGCTGTTTTTT. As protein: CSAKFVSGELFF.

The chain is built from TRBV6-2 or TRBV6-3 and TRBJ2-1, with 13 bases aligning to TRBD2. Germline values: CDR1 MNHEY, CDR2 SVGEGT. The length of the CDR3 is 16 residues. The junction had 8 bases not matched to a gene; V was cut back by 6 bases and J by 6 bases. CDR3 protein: CASSTTSGRVGNEQFF. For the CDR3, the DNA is TGTGCCAGCAGCACAACTAGCGGGAGGGTAGGCAATGAGCAGTTCTTC.